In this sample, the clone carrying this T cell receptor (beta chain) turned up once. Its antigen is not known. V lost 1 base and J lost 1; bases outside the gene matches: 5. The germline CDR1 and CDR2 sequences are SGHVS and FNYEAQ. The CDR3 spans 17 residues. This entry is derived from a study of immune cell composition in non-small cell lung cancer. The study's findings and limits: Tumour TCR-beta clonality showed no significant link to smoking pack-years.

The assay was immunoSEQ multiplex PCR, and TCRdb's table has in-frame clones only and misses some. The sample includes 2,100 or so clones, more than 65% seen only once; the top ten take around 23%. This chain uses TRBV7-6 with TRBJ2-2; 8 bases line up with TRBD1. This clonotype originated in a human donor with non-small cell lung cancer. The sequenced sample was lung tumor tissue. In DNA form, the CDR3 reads TGTGCCAGCAGCTTAGTTCGCGGGACAGGGAACACCGGGGAGCTGTTTTTT. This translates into CASSLVRGTGNTGELFF.